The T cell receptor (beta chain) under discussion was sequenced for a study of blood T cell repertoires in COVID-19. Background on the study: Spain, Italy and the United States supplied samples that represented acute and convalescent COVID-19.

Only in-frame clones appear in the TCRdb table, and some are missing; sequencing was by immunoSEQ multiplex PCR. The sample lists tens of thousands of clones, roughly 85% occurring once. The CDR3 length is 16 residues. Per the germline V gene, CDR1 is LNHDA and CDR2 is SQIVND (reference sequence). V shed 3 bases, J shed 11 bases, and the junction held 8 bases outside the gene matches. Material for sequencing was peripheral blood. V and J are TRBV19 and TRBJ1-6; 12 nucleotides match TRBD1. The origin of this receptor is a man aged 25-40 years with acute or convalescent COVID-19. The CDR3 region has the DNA TGTGCCAGTAGTATCGGGACAGGGGGCGCATGGACACCCCTCCACTTT. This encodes CASSIGTGGAWTPLHF. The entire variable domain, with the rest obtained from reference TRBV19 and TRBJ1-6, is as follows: DGGITQSPKYLFRKEGQNVTLSCEQNLNHDAMYWYRQDPGQGLRLIYYSQIVNDFQKGDIAEGYSVSREKKESFPLTVTSAQKNPTAFYLCASSIGTGGAWTPLHFGNGTRLTVT.